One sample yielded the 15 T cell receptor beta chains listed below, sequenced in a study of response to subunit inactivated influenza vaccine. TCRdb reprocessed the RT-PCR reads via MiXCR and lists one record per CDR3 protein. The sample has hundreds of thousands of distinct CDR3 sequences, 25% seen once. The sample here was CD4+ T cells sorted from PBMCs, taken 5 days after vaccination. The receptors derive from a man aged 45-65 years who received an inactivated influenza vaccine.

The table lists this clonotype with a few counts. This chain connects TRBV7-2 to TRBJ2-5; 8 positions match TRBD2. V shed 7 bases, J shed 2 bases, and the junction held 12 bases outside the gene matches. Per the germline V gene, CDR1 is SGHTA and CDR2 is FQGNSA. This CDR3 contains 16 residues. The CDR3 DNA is TGTGCCAGCACTCCCTATGCGGGGGGCGGTCAAGAGACCCAGTACTTC. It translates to CASTPYAGGGQETQYF.

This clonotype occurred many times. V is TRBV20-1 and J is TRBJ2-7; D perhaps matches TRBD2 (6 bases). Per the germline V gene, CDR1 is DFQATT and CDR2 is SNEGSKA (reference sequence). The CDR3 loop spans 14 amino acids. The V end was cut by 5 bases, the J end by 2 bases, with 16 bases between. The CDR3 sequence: CSASPPTGAYEQYF. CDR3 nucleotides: TGCAGTGCTTCTCCTCCCACGGGGGCCTACGAGCAGTACTTC.

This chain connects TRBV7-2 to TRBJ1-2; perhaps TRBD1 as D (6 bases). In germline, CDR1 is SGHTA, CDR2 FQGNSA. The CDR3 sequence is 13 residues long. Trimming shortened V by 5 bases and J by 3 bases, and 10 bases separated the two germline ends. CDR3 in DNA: TGTGCCAGCAGCGCTGGACAGTACTATGGCTACACCTTC. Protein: CASSAGQYYGYTF.

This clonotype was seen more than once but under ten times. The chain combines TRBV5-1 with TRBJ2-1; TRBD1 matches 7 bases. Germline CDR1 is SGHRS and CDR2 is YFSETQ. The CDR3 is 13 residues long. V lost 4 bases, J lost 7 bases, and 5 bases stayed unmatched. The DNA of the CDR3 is TGCGCCAGCAGCACCGGACAGGCTAATGAGCAGTTCTTC. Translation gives CASSTGQANEQFF.

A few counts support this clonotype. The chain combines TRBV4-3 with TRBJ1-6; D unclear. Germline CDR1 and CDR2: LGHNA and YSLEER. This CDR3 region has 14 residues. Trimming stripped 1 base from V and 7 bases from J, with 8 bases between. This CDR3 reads CASSQVAVNSPLHF. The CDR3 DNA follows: TGCGCCAGCAGCCAAGTGGCAGTAAATTCACCCCTCCACTTT.

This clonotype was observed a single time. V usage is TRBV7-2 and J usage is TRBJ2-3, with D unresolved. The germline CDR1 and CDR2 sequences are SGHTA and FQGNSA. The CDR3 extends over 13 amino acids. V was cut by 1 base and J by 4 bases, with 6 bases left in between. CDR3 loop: CASSLVPSDTQYF. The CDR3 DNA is TGTGCCAGCAGCTTAGTCCCCTCAGATACGCAGTATTTT. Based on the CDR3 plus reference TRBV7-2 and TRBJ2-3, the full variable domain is GAGVSQSPSNKVTEKGKDVELRCDPISGHTALYWYRQSLGQGLEFLIYFQGNSAPDKSGLPSDRFSAERTGGSVSTLTIQRTQQEDSAVYLCASSLVPSDTQYFGPGTRLTVL.

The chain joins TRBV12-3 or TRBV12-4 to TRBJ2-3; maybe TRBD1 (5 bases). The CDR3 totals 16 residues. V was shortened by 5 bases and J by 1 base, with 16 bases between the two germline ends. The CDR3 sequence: CASSRPRAVGTDTQYF. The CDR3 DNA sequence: TGTGCCAGCAGTCGTCCCAGGGCCGTGGGCACAGATACGCAGTATTTT.

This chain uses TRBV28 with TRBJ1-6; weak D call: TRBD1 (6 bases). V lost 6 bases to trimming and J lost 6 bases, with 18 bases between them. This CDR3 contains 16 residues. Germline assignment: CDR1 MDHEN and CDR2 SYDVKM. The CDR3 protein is CASRRPRGGVNSPLHF. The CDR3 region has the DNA TGTGCCAGCAGGCGACCCAGGGGAGGGGTTAATTCACCCCTCCACTTT.

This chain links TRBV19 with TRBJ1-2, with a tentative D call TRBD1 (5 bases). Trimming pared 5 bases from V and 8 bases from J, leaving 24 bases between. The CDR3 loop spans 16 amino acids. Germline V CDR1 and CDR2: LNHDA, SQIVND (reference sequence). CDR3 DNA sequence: TGTGCCAGTAGTGTCGGACGGAAAGAACCTACAGGAGGCTACACCTTC. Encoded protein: CASSVGRKEPTGGYTF.

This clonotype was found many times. The CDR3 reads CSARGGGEQFF. The CDR3 DNA follows: TGCAGTGCTAGAGGGGGGGGCGAGCAGTTCTTC. This chain connects TRBV20-1 to TRBJ2-1; tentative D call: TRBD2 (7 bases). Germline V gene lookup returns CDR1 DFQATT and CDR2 SNEGSKA (reference sequence). Trimming shortened V by 1 base and J by 10 bases, and 8 bases separated the two germline ends. This CDR3 is 11 amino acids long.

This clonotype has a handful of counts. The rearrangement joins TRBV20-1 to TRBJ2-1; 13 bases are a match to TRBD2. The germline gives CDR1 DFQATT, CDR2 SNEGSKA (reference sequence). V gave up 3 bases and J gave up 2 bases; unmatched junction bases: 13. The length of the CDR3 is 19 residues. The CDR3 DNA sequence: TGCAGTGCTAGGCCCCTTACTAGCGGGAGGGTTGGCGCCTACAATGAGCAGTTCTTC. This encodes CSARPLTSGRVGAYNEQFF.

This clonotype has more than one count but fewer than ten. In DNA form, the CDR3 reads TGTGCCAGCAGCTCCCTTCACTATGGCTACACCTTC. Amino acid sequence: CASSSLHYGYTF. The V gene is TRBV11-2, the J gene TRBJ1-2, with unresolved D. The CDR3 consists of 12 residues. The germline V gene encodes CDR1 SGHAT and CDR2 FQNNGV. V dropped 4 bases and J dropped 3 bases, with 6 bases sitting between them.

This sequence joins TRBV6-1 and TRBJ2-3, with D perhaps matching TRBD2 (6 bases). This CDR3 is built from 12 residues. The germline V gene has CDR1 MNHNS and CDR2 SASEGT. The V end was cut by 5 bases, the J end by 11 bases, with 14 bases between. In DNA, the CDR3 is TGTGCCAGCAGTACCGGGGGAGGTGTGCAGTATTTT. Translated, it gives CASSTGGGVQYF.

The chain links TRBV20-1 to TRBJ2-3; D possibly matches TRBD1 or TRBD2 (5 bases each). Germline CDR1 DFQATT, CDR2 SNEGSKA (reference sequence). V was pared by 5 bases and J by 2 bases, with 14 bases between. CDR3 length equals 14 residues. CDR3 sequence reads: CSAHGARVTDTQYF. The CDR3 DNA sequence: TGCAGTGCTCACGGGGCCAGGGTCACAGATACGCAGTATTTT.

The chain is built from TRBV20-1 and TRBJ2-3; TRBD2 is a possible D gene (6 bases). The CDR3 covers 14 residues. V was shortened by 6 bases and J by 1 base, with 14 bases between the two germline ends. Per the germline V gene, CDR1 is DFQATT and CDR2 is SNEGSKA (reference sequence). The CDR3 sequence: CSAGTPGGTDTQYF. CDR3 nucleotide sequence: TGCAGTGCCGGAACCCCGGGGGGCACAGATACGCAGTATTTT.